The clone carrying this TCR beta chain was recorded many times. Antigen unknown. TCRdb recomputed calls from the 5' RACE reads with MiXCR, one row per CDR3 protein. The sample consists of tens of thousands of distinct CDR3 sequences, 12% of them appearing once. Trimming left V 4 bases short and J 7 bases short, with 11 bases between. This CDR3 spans 14 amino acids. CDR1 is SGHVS and CDR2 is FQNEAQ in the germline V gene. The data stem from a study of early T cells in non-severe SARS-CoV-2 infection. Study-wide context: Unsorted whole-blood RNA was sequenced in bulk, leaving chains unpaired. General study findings and limits: VDJdb matching, biased toward anti-spike CD8 responses, missed private and CD4 specificities.

The rearrangement uses TRBV7-8 and TRBJ1-6; D is unresolved. The source material was whole blood. The TCR comes from an adult who was a healthcare worker with PCR-confirmed SARS-CoV-2 infection or an uninfected control (not recorded which). CDR3 bases: TGTGCCAGCAGCTCCGGGCGGGGAAATTCACCCCTCCACTTT. It translates to CASSSGRGNSPLHF.